This T cell receptor beta chain was retrieved from a study of identical twins. Details on this clonotype: Just one base apart from a much larger clone, this may be a read error.

Germline CDR1 and CDR2: LGHDT and YNNKEL (reference sequence). CDR3 length: 15 residues. TCRdb reanalysed the 5' RACE reads using MiXCR and keeps one entry per CDR3 protein. This table holds a few hundred thousand distinct CDR3 sequences, 9.5% to 10% found once. The sample was also reused in another study, on yellow fever vaccine responses in identical twins.

The sequence was obtained from a woman between 18 and 29 years old in good health. The specimen was PBMCs. V is TRBV3-1 and J is TRBJ2-1, with 8 bases identical to TRBD2. The CDR3 protein is CASGQDPLAGNEQFF. In nucleotides, the CDR3 is TGTGCCAGCGGCCAAGACCCCTTAGCGGGGAATGAGCAGTTCTTC.